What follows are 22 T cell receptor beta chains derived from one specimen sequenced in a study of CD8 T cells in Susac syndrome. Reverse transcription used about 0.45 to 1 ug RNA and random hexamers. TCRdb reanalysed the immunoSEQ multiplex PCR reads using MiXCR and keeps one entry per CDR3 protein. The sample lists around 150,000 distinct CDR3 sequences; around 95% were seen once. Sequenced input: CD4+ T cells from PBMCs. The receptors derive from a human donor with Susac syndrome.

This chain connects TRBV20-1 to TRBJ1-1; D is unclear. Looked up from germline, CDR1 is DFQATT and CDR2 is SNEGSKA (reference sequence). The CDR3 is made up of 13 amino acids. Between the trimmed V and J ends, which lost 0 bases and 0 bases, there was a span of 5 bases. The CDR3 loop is CSARDRLNTEAFF. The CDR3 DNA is TGCAGTGCTAGAGACAGGCTGAACACTGAAGCTTTCTTT.

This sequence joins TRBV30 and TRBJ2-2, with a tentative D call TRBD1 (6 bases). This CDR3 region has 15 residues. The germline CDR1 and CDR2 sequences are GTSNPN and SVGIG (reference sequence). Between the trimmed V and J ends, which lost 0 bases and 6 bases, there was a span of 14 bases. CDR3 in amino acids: CAWSVPWGQAGELFF. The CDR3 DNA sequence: TGTGCCTGGAGTGTACCTTGGGGGCAGGCCGGGGAGCTGTTTTTT. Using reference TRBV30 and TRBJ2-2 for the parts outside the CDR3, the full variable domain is SQTIHQWPATLVQPVGSPLSLECTVEGTSNPNLYWYRQAAGRGLQLLFYSVGIGQISSEVPQNLSASRPQDRQFILSSKKLLLSDSGFYLCAWSVPWGQAGELFFGEGSRLTVL.

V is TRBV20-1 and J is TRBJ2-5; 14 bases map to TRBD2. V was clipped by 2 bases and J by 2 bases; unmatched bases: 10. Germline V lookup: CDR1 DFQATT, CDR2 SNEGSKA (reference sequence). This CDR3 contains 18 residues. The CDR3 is CSARSPGLAGATQETQYF. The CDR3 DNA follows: TGCAGTGCTAGATCCCCGGGACTAGCGGGGGCAACTCAAGAGACCCAGTACTTC.

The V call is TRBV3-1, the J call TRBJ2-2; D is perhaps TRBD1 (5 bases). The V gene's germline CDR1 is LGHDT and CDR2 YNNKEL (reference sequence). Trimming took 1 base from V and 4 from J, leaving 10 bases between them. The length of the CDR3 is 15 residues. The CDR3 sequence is CASSQGQGITGELFF. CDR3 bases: TGTGCCAGCAGCCAAGGCCAGGGCATCACCGGGGAGCTGTTTTTT.

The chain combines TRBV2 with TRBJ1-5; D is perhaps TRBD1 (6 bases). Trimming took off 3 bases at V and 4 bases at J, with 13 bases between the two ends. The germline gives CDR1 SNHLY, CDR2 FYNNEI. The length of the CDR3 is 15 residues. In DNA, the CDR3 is TGTGCCAGCAGTGACCTCTGGGGGGCAAATCAGCCCCAGCATTTT. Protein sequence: CASSDLWGANQPQHF.

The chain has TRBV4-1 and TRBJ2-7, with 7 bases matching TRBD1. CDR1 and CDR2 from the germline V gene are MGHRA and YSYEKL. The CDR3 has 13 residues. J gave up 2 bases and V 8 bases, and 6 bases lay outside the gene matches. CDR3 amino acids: CASAGQEPYEQYF. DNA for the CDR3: TGCGCCAGCGCTGGACAGGAACCCTACGAGCAGTACTTC.

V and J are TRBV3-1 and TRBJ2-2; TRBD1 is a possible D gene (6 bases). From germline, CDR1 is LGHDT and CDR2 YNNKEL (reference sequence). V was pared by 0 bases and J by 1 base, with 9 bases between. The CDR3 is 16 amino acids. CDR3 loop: CASSQDRGWNTGELFF. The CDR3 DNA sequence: TGTGCCAGCAGCCAAGACAGGGGATGGAACACCGGGGAGCTGTTTTTT.

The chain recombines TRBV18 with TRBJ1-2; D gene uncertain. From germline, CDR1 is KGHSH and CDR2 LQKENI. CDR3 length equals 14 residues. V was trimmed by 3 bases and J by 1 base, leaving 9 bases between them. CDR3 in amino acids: CASSPFDINYGYTF. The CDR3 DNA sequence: TGTGCCAGCTCACCCTTCGACATTAACTATGGCTACACCTTC.

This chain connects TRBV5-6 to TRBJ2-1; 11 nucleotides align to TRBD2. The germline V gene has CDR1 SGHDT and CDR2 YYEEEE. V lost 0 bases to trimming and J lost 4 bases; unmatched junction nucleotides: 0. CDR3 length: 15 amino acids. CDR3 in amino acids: CASSLGLAGYNEQFF. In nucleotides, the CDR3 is TGTGCCAGCAGCTTGGGACTAGCGGGATACAATGAGCAGTTCTTC. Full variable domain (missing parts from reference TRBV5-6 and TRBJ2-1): DAGVTQSPTHLIKTRGQQVTLRCSPKSGHDTVSWYQQALGQGPQFIFQYYEEEERQRGNFPDRFSGHQFPNYSSELNVNALLLGDSALYLCASSLGLAGYNEQFFGPGTRLTVL.

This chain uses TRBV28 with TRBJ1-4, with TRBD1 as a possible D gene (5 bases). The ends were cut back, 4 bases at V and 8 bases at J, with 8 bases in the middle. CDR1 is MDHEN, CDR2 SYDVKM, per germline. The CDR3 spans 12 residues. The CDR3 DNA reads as TGTGCCAGCAGTTGGGACGAGGAAAAACTGTTTTTT. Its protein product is CASSWDEEKLFF.

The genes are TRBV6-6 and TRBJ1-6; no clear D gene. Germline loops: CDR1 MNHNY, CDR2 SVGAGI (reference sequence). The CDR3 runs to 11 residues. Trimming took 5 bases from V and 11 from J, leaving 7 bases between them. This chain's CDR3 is CASSQATPLHF. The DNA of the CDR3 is TGTGCCAGCAGTCAAGCTACACCCCTCCACTTT.

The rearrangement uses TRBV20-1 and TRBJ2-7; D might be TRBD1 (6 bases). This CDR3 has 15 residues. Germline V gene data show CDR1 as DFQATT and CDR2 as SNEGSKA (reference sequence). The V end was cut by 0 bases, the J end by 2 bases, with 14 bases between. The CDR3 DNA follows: TGCAGTGCTAGAGATCAAGGGGGTTATCCCTACGAGCAGTACTTC. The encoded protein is CSARDQGGYPYEQYF.

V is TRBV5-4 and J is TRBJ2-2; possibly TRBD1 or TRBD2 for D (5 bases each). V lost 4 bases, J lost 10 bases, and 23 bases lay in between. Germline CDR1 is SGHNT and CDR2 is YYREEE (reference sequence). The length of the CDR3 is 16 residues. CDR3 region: CASSRRATLGAEELFF. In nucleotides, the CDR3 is TGTGCCAGCAGCCGCCGGGCTACCCTCGGGGCCGAGGAGCTGTTTTTT. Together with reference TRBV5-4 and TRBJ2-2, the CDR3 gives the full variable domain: ETGVTQSPTHLIKTRGQQVTLRCSSQSGHNTVSWYQQALGQGPQFIFQYYREEENGRGNFPPRFSGLQFPNYSSELNVNALELDDSALYLCASSRRATLGAEELFFGEGSRLTVL.

CDR3 region: CASSPSTIRGGGQPQHF. The CDR3 DNA follows: TGCGCCAGCAGCCCAAGTACGATCCGGGGGGGCGGGCAGCCCCAGCATTTT. V usage is TRBV4-1 and J usage is TRBJ1-5, with a weak D call TRBD1 (6 bases). Germline V CDR1 and CDR2: MGHRA, YSYEKL. The V end lost 4 bases, the J end lost 7 bases, and 23 bases lay between the germline ends. The CDR3 runs to 17 residues.

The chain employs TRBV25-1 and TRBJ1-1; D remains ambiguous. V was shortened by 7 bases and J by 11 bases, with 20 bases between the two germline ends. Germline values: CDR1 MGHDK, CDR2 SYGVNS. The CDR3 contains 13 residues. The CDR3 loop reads CASISDVGMRAFF. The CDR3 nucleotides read TGTGCCAGCATTTCGGATGTCGGGATGCGCGCTTTCTTT.

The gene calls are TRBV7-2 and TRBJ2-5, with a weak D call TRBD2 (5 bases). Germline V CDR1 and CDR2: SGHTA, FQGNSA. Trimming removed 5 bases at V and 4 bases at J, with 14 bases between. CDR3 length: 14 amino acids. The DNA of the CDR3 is TGTGCCAGCAGCCGCGGGCTAGGTGGAGAGACCCAGTACTTC. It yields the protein CASSRGLGGETQYF. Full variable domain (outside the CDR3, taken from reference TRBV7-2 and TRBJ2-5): GAGVSQSPSNKVTEKGKDVELRCDPISGHTALYWYRQSLGQGLEFLIYFQGNSAPDKSGLPSDRFSAERTGGSVSTLTIQRTQQEDSAVYLCASSRGLGGETQYFGPGTRLLVL.

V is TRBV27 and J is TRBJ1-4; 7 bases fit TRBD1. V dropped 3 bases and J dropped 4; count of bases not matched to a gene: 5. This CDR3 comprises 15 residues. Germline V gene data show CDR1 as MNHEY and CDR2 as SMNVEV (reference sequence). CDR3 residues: CASSFGGTDNEKLFF. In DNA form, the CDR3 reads TGTGCCAGCAGTTTTGGGGGGACAGATAATGAAAAACTGTTTTTT.

CDR3 nucleotides: TGTGCCAGCAGTTGGACTAGCGGGGGTTACAATGAGCAGTTCTTC. This sequence encodes CASSWTSGGYNEQFF. V and J are TRBV6-2 or TRBV6-3 and TRBJ2-1; 13 bases fit TRBD2. The length of the CDR3 is 15 residues. Germline CDR1 reads MNHEY; CDR2 reads SVGEGT. V gave up 4 bases and J gave up 4 bases; unmatched junction bases: 1.

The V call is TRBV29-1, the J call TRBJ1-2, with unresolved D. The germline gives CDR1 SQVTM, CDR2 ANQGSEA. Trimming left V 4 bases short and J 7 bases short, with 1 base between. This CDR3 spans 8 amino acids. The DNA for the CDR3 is TGCAGCGTTGGTGGCTACACCTTC. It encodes CSVGGYTF.

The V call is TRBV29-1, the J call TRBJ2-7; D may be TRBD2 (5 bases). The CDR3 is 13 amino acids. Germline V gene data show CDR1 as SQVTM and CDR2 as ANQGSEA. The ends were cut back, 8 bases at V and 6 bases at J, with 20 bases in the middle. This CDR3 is CSILARGPGEQYF. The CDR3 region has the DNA TGCAGCATACTTGCCCGGGGTCCGGGCGAGCAGTACTTC.

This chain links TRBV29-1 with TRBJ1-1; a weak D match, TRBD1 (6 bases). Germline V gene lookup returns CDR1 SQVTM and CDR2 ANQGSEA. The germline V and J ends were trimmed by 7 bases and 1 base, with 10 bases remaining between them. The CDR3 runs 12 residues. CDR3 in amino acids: CSGGGRNTEAFF. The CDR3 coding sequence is TGCAGCGGGGGGGGCAGGAACACTGAAGCTTTCTTT.

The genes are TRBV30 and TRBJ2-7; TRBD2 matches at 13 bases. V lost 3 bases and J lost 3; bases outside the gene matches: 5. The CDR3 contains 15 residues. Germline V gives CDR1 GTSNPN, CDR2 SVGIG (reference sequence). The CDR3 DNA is TGTGCCTGGAGACAGGGACTAGCGGGAATCTACGAGCAGTACTTC. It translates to CAWRQGLAGIYEQYF.